The TCR beta chain described here comes from a study of cytomegalovirus exposure and HLA in healthy donors. Study-wide context: In a later analysis, the roughly 110 validation repertoires were reported to have used the same platform as the approximately 620 first-cohort repertoires. Study results and limitations: Through in vitro validation, three CMV-associated chains were shown to be specific for CMV antigens. Investigators reported some 150 TCR beta chains as tied to cytomegalovirus.

A remark on this clone: Its specificity is unknown.

TCRdb's table, derived via immunoSEQ multiplex PCR, lists solely in-frame clones and lacks some. Among 50,000 to 80,000 clones listed, 85% to 95% were seen once. The donors were part of the validation cohort, which consisted of approximately 110 subjects and was separate from the first cohort of under 850 subjects. The source material was PBMCs. This sequence was found in a woman under 30 in good health and CMV-seropositive.

The CDR3 reads CASRATQGGYGYTF. CDR3 DNA: TGTGCCAGCAGGGCCACCCAGGGTGGCTATGGCTACACCTTC. The chain employs TRBV2 and TRBJ1-2, with TRBD1 as a possible D gene (5 bases). The length of the CDR3 is 14 residues. Germline V gene lookup returns CDR1 SNHLY and CDR2 FYNNEI. Trimming left V 6 bases short and J 4 bases short, with 15 bases between.